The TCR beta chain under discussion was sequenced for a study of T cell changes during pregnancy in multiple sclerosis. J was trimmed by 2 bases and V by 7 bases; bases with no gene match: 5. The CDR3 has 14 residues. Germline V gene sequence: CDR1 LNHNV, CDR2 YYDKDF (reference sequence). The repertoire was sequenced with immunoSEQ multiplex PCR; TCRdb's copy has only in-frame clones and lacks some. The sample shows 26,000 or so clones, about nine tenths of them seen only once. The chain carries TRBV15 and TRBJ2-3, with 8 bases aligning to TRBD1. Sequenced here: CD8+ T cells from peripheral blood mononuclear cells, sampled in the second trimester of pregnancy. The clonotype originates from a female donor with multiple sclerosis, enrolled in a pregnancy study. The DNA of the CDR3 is TGTGCCACCACTACGACAGGGGTCACAGATACGCAGTATTTT. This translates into CATTTTGVTDTQYF. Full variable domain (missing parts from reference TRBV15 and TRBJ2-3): DAMVIQNPRYQVTQFGKPVTLSCSQTLNHNVMYWYQQKSSQAPKLLFHYYDKDFNNEADTPDNFQSRRPNTSFCFLDIRSPGLGDTAMYLCATTTTGVTDTQYFGPGTRLTVL.